The entry that follows covers one T cell receptor beta chain sequence. Germline loops: CDR1 SGHTA, CDR2 FQGNSA. V was clipped by 1 base and J by 4 bases, with 4 bases between them. The CDR3 consists of 12 residues. This entry is derived from a study of blood T cell repertoires in COVID-19. The wider study: The origin of the acute and convalescent COVID-19 samples was the United States, Italy and Spain. Sample material is recorded as cDNA or gDNA derived from T cells, B-cell-depleted T cells, or PBMCs.

Libraries were prepared by immunoSEQ multiplex PCR; TCRdb keeps only in-frame clonotypes and omits some of them. This table has 240,000 or so clones, around 84% appearing once. The source of this sequence is a young woman with acute or convalescent COVID-19. The sample was peripheral blood. The chain combines TRBV7-2 with TRBJ1-2, with no clear D. The CDR3 loop is CASSLVSYGYTF. The CDR3 bases are TGTGCCAGCAGCTTAGTCAGCTATGGCTACACCTTC.